Each of the 11 T cell receptor beta chains below was sequenced from the same sample in a study of blood T cell repertoires in COVID-19. Only in-frame clones appear in the TCRdb table, and some are missing; sequencing was by immunoSEQ multiplex PCR. The sample has around 370,000 clones, about 90% seen once. Sequenced material: peripheral blood. Every receptor here comes from a woman in her late teens or twenties who had recovered from COVID-19.

This chain joins TRBV7-2 and TRBJ2-1, with D maybe TRBD1 (5 bases). Trimming removed 1 base from V and 0 bases from J, with 13 bases in between. Germline V gene lookup returns CDR1 SGHTA and CDR2 FQGNSA. The CDR3 has 17 amino acids. The CDR3: CASSLVLGLGSYNEQFF. As DNA, the CDR3 is TGTGCCAGCAGCTTAGTGTTGGGGCTGGGCTCCTACAATGAGCAGTTCTTC.

This clone has a handful of counts. The chain has TRBV6-6 and TRBJ1-4; 7 bases map to TRBD1. This CDR3 contains 15 residues. V shed 0 bases, J shed 8 bases, and the junction held 6 bases outside the gene matches. Germline CDR1 is MNHNY and CDR2 is SVGAGI (reference sequence). The CDR3 sequence is CASSYSSGDSEKLFF. DNA of the CDR3: TGTGCCAGCAGTTACTCGTCGGGGGACAGCGAAAAACTGTTTTTT.

The chain carries TRBV28 and TRBJ2-7; 8 positions match TRBD2. Looked up from germline, CDR1 is MDHEN and CDR2 is SYDVKM. The length of the CDR3 is 13 residues. CDR3 region: CITSAGDSYEQYV. As DNA, the CDR3 is TGTATAACCTCAGCGGGAGACTCCTACGAGCAGTACGTC.

J is TRBJ1-1 and V is TRBV5-6; no reliable D call. CDR1 is SGHDT, CDR2 YYEEEE, per germline. The V and J ends lost 0 bases and 7 bases respectively, with 10 bases between them. The CDR3 is made up of 13 amino acids. CDR3 in amino acids: CASSLDTQIEAFF. The CDR3 bases are TGTGCCAGCAGCTTGGATACGCAGATTGAAGCTTTCTTT.

The chain recombines TRBV29-1 with TRBJ1-1; D unclear. The germline CDR1 and CDR2 sequences are SQVTM and ANQGSEA. The CDR3 loop spans 12 amino acids. Trimming stripped 5 bases from V and 0 bases from J, with 7 bases between. The CDR3 DNA is TGCAGCGTTCAACCGGTGAACACTGAAGCTTTCTTT. This codes for CSVQPVNTEAFF. Filled out from reference TRBV29-1 and TRBJ1-1, the complete variable domain reads SAVISQKPSRDICQRGTSLTIQCQVDSQVTMMFWYRQQPGQSLTLIATANQGSEATYESGFVIDKFPISRPNLTFSTLTVSNMSPEDSSIYLCSVQPVNTEAFFGQGTRLTVV.

The chain uses TRBV11-2 and TRBJ1-1; the D gene is possibly TRBD1 (6 bases). The CDR3 totals 16 residues. Germline V gives CDR1 SGHAT, CDR2 FQNNGV. Deletions cut 6 bases from V and 0 bases from J, with 17 bases between. CDR3: CASRQGRGSLNTEAFF. The DNA of the CDR3 is TGTGCCAGCAGACAAGGCAGGGGTTCATTGAACACTGAAGCTTTCTTT.

The chain uses TRBV4-3 and TRBJ2-5, with a possible D match to TRBD1 (6 bases). The V end was cut by 4 bases, the J end by 5 bases, with 23 bases between. Germline V gene sequence: CDR1 LGHNA, CDR2 YSLEER. There are 17 residues in the CDR3. The DNA of the CDR3 is TGCGCCAGCAGCCTTACTTCGACACAGGGAGTCGGGGAGACCCAGTACTTC. It codes for CASSLTSTQGVGETQYF.

The CDR3 spells CASSFTSGATDTQYF. CDR3 DNA: TGTGCCAGCAGCTTTACATCGGGAGCGACAGATACGCAGTATTTT. The chain joins TRBV7-9 to TRBJ2-3; tentatively, D is TRBD2 (6 bases). V lost 3 bases, J lost 3 bases, and 13 bases lay in between. In germline, CDR1 is SEHNR, CDR2 FQNEAQ (reference sequence). The CDR3 is 15 residues long.

The CDR3 bases are TGTGCCAGCAGTGTCGCCGGGACAGGCATCTACAATGAGCAGTTCTTC. This encodes CASSVAGTGIYNEQFF. The chain combines TRBV25-1 with TRBJ2-1; 8 bases align to TRBD1. The CDR3 has 16 amino acids. In germline, CDR1 is MGHDK, CDR2 SYGVNS. The junction had 8 bases not matched to a gene; V was cut back by 4 bases and J by 3 bases.

The chain joins TRBV6-2 or TRBV6-3 to TRBJ2-1, with 12 bases that match TRBD2. Germline values: CDR1 MNHEY, CDR2 SVGEGT. The CDR3 totals 15 residues. V trimming: 6 bases; J trimming: 7 bases; junction bases outside the gene matches: 7. CDR3 in amino acids: CASSITSGRFNEQFF. DNA for the CDR3: TGTGCCAGCAGCATTACTAGCGGGAGGTTTAATGAGCAGTTCTTC.

V and J are TRBV24-1 and TRBJ2-1; the match to TRBD1 covers 9 bases. Trimming took 7 bases from V and 5 from J; bases not matched to a gene: 8. Germline V lookup: CDR1 KGHDR, CDR2 SFDVKD. There are 15 residues in the CDR3. CDR3 DNA: TGTGCCACCAGCGCACAGGGGGCGGGCAACAATGAGCAGTTCTTC. Translated: CATSAQGAGNNEQFF.